This T cell receptor (beta chain) is from a study of blood T cell repertoires in COVID-19. Background on the study: PBMCs, B-cell-depleted T cells, or T cells were the source of the cDNA or gDNA that made up the material.

Authors' methods: Scientists estimated how many nucleated cells there were by amplifying reference gene primers. Libraries were prepared by immunoSEQ multiplex PCR; TCRdb keeps only in-frame clonotypes and omits some of them. That table supplies the V and J calls and clone size; D and trimming were determined from the DNA. The table has about 130,000 clones, roughly four fifths seen once. In germline, CDR1 is KGHDR, CDR2 SFDVKD. The germline V and J ends were trimmed by 5 bases and 11 bases, with 17 bases remaining between them. The CDR3 sequence is 13 residues long. The chain links TRBV24-1 to TRBJ1-1, with D perhaps TRBD1 (5 bases). Source material: peripheral blood. This TCR was sampled from a woman between 55 and 75 years old with acute or convalescent COVID-19. Here the CDR3 reads CATSAAKGMRAFF. The CDR3, as DNA: TGTGCCACCAGTGCGGCTAAGGGGATGCGGGCTTTCTTT.